This T cell receptor (beta chain) was recovered during a study of shared clonotypes between healthy human individuals. About the study: Three plates each covered CD4 naive and memory; CD8 naive two, CD8 memory one.

TCRdb's copy holds only in-frame clones and misses some; the assay was immunoSEQ multiplex PCR. The sample carries some 2.1 million clones, roughly 94% recorded once. Findings and limits, study-wide: Sequencing depth was expected to affect clonotype sharing among donors.

With 1 base removed from V and 1 base from J, the gap between germline ends came to 7 bases. The CDR3 has 15 residues. The germline CDR1 and CDR2 sequences are SGHVS and FQNEAQ. Nashville, Tennessee was home to all donors, who were Caucasian adults. With respect to this clone: Its antigen is unidentified.

The material sequenced was naive CD4+ T cells sorted from blood. The subset is: CD45RA+ positively selected. This chain connects TRBV7-8 to TRBJ2-2; D gene unclear. The clonotype was recovered from a man aged 18-30 years in good health. The CDR3 loop is CASSLGAGNTGELFF. The CDR3 DNA reads as TGTGCCAGCAGCTTAGGGGCAGGGAACACCGGGGAGCTGTTTTTT.